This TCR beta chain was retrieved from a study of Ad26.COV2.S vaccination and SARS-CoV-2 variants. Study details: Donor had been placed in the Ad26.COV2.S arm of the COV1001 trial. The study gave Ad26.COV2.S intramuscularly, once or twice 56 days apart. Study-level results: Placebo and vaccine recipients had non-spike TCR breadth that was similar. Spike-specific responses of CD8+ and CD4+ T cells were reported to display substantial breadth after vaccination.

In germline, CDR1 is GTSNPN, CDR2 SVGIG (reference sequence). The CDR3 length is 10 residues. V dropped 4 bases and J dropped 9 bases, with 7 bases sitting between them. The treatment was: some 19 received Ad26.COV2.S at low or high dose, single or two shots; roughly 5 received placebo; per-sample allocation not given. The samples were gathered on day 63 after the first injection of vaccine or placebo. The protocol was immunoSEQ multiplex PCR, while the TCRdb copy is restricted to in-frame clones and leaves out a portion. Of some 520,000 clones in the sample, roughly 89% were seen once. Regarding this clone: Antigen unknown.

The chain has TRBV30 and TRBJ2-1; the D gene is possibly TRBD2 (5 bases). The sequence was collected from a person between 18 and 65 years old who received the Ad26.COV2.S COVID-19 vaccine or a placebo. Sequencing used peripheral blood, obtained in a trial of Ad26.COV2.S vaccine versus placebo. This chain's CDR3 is CAWIEGEQFF. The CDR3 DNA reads TGTGCCTGGATCGAGGGTGAGCAGTTCTTC.